Listed here is a single T cell receptor beta chain. This sample was taken from a study of control samples from healthy donors and cancer patients. Germline CDR1 reads MNHEY; CDR2 reads SMNVEV (reference sequence). The CDR3 loop spans 15 amino acids. J gave up 2 bases and V 7 bases, and 9 bases lay outside the gene matches. Assay used: immunoSEQ multiplex PCR; TCRdb lists only in-frame clones, some missing. The sample carries 45,000 or so clones, approximately 90% recorded once. This chain connects TRBV27 to TRBJ2-3; 7 bases map to TRBD2. The origin of this receptor is a middle-aged woman with head and neck cancer. The sample comprised PBMCs. The CDR3 sequence: CASTSLGGFTDTQYF. Here the CDR3 DNA reads TGTGCCAGCACCTCCCTCGGGGGGTTCACAGATACGCAGTATTTT.